This TCR beta chain was identified during a study of blood T cell repertoires in COVID-19. Study context: Sources were T cells, B-cell-depleted T cells, or PBMCs; the material itself was cDNA or gDNA.

Source study methods: Estimates of nucleated cell counts were drawn from the amplification of reference gene primers. Sequencing used immunoSEQ multiplex PCR; TCRdb keeps in-frame clones, though not all of them. The DNA was the basis for D and trimming; V, J and clone size are from that table. The sample includes 330,000 or so clones, roughly 87% of them seen just once. Patients at the Seattle site were enrolled during active infection and followed longitudinally. Trimming took 7 bases from V and 2 from J; bases not matched to a gene: 5. Germline lookup yields CDR1 MDHEN and CDR2 SYDVKM. CDR3 length: 13 amino acids.

V and J are TRBV28 and TRBJ2-7, with 7 bases that match TRBD1. Sequences were obtained from peripheral blood. The sequence was collected from a man aged 25 to 45 with COVID-19, enrolled during active disease. CDR3 region: CASTSGTAYEQYF. Here the CDR3 DNA reads TGTGCCAGCACCTCCGGGACAGCCTACGAGCAGTACTTC.